This passage covers 8 T cell receptor beta chains from one sample sequenced in a study of blood T cell repertoires in COVID-19. Clones were sequenced by immunoSEQ multiplex PCR, and TCRdb holds only the in-frame ones, with some missing. The sample yields approximately 76,000 clones, roughly 86% seen once. The sample taken for sequencing was peripheral blood. The receptor source for this set is a woman aged 55-69 years with acute or convalescent COVID-19.

This chain links TRBV6-2 or TRBV6-3 with TRBJ1-6; TRBD1 matches 8 bases. Looked up from germline, CDR1 is MNHEY and CDR2 is SVGEGT. V gave up 2 bases and J gave up 9 bases; unmatched junction bases: 3. CDR3 length: 14 residues. CDR3 protein: CASSYGQGRSPLHF. CDR3 DNA sequence: TGTGCCAGCAGTTACGGACAGGGACGTTCACCCCTCCACTTT.

The CDR3 loop is CAHSRDRAFDEQYF. CDR3 nucleotide sequence: TGTGCCCATAGCAGGGACAGGGCATTCGACGAGCAGTACTTC. This sequence joins TRBV10-3 and TRBJ2-7, with TRBD1 matching 9 bases. V shed 11 bases, J shed 5 bases, and the junction held 13 bases outside the gene matches. The CDR3 covers 14 residues. CDR1 and CDR2 (germline): ENHRY, SYGVKD.

The chain uses TRBV4-2 and TRBJ1-3, with D perhaps TRBD1 (6 bases). V was clipped by 3 bases and J by 0 bases, with 12 bases between them. In germline, CDR1 is LGHNA, CDR2 YNFKEQ. The CDR3 totals 16 residues. CDR3 nucleotide sequence: TGTGCCAGCAGCCAGGGTGGGACACACTCTGGAAACACCATATATTTT. This codes for CASSQGGTHSGNTIYF.

This chain uses TRBV5-5 with TRBJ2-7, with TRBD1 matching over 9 bases. With 5 bases clipped from V and 0 bases from J, the junction kept 6 bases outside the gene matches. CDR1 is SGHKS, CDR2 YYEKEE, per germline (reference sequence). This CDR3 spans 15 amino acids. The CDR3 loop is CASRIGQGSSYEQYF. CDR3 in DNA: TGTGCCAGCAGGATTGGACAGGGGAGCTCCTACGAGCAGTACTTC.

The chain couples TRBV19 to TRBJ2-2; 11 nucleotides line up with TRBD2. V gave up 6 bases and J gave up 5 bases; unmatched junction bases: 14. In germline, CDR1 is LNHDA, CDR2 SQIVND (reference sequence). The CDR3 is made up of 18 amino acids. The CDR3 DNA follows: TGTGCCAGTAGGGCCGGGTTTAGCGGGAGGGCCAGAACCGGGGAGCTGTTTTTT. Amino acids: CASRAGFSGRARTGELFF.

The rearrangement joins TRBV28 to TRBJ1-5; 7 nucleotides line up with TRBD1. CDR1 and CDR2 (germline): MDHEN, SYDVKM. This CDR3 contains 16 residues. The V gene end was trimmed by 2 bases and the J gene end by 0 bases; junction bases not matched to a gene: 4. The CDR3 sequence is CASSLRDRHSNQPQHF. CDR3 DNA: TGTGCCAGCAGTTTAAGGGACAGACATAGCAATCAGCCCCAGCATTTT.

The chain is built from TRBV23-1 and TRBJ2-7; 7 bases line up with TRBD1. TRBV23-1 falls under the ORF class, with uncertain function. Losses at the gene ends were 2 bases for V and 0 bases for J; bases not matched to a gene: 7. The CDR3 length is 16 residues. This CDR3 is CASSQGQVNSSYEQYF. CDR3 sequence (DNA): TGCGCCAGCAGTCAAGGACAGGTGAACTCCTCCTACGAGCAGTACTTC.

The chain carries TRBV11-2 and TRBJ1-4; 10 bases are shared with TRBD1. The CDR3 is 17 amino acids. With 3 bases clipped from V and 4 bases from J, the junction kept 8 bases outside the gene matches. From germline, CDR1 is SGHAT and CDR2 FQNNGV. In DNA form, the CDR3 reads TGTGCCAGCAGCTTGGCACCGGGACAGGGGAATAATGAAAAACTGTTTTTT. This sequence encodes CASSLAPGQGNNEKLFF.